Presented here are 7 T cell receptor beta chains from one specimen sequenced in a study of blood T cell repertoires in COVID-19. This table comes from immunoSEQ multiplex PCR, and its TCRdb copy is limited to in-frame clones, with some not included. The data show some 170,000 clones, with around 80% seen just once and roughly a fifth held by the top ten. The sample was peripheral blood. The receptors come from a woman of 80 years or more with acute or convalescent COVID-19.

V gene TRBV11-2 combines with J gene TRBJ1-6; 7 bases align to TRBD1. The CDR3 totals 13 residues. Per the germline V gene, CDR1 is SGHAT and CDR2 is FQNNGV. Unmatched junction bases numbered 3, after V lost 5 bases and J lost 8 bases. CDR3 nucleotides: TGTGCCAGCAGCGACAGGGCTTATTCACCCCTCCACTTT. Its translation: CASSDRAYSPLHF.

The chain joins TRBV1 to TRBJ2-7; the table's D gene call, TRBD2, was not cross checked with the DNA. TRBV1 is a pseudogene segment. This CDR3 is built from 17 residues. The CDR3 is CTSSQGETSGLSYEQYF. The CDR3 nucleotides read TGCACCAGCAGCCAAGGGGAGACTAGCGGGCTCTCCTACGAGCAGTACTTC.

CDR3: CASSAQEGRGQPQHF. CDR3 sequence (DNA): TGTGCCAGCAGTGCCCAGGAGGGTCGAGGGCAGCCCCAGCATTTT. The chain couples TRBV25-1 to TRBJ1-5, with D unclear. The CDR3 spans 15 residues. Germline values: CDR1 MGHDK, CDR2 SYGVNS. Trimming took 4 bases from V and 7 from J, leaving 17 bases between them.

This clone occurred once. The chain combines TRBV15 with TRBJ2-2; D remains unclear. Germline-derived CDR1 and CDR2 are LNHNV and YYDKDF (reference sequence). The CDR3 runs 12 residues. The V and J ends lost 3 bases and 15 bases respectively, with 14 bases between them. The CDR3 loop is CATSSFGFAVFF. The CDR3 DNA follows: TGTGCCACCAGCAGTTTCGGATTTGCGGTGTTTTTT.

This clone appeared a single time. This chain uses TRBV3-1 (or the pseudogene TRBV3-2) with TRBJ1-6; 8 bases are shared with TRBD1. Germline CDR1 and CDR2: LGHDT and YNNKEL (reference sequence). This CDR3 region has 14 residues. Trimming removed 4 bases from V and 10 bases from J; junction bases left unmatched: 6. The CDR3 DNA is TGTGCCAGCAGCCTGAGGACAGGGAACTCACCCCTCCACTTT. Amino acid sequence: CASSLRTGNSPLHF.

The genes are TRBV7-8 and TRBJ2-7, with D perhaps TRBD1 (6 bases). The ends were cut back, 5 bases at V and 2 bases at J, with 10 bases in the middle. The V gene's germline CDR1 is SGHVS and CDR2 FQNEAQ. This CDR3 is 13 amino acids long. The CDR3 coding sequence is TGTGCCAGCAGCCGAACAGGGACCTACGAGCAGTACTTC. This translates into CASSRTGTYEQYF.

This chain links TRBV5-6 with TRBJ2-7, with 10 bases that match TRBD2. Germline V CDR1 and CDR2: SGHDT, YYEEEE. V trimming: 4 bases; J trimming: 3 bases; junction bases outside the gene matches: 7. CDR3 size: 15 residues. CDR3 sequence (DNA): TGTGCCAGCAGCCCGGGACTAGCGCGGATCTACGAGCAGTACTTC. It translates to CASSPGLARIYEQYF.